This note documents a single T cell receptor beta chain sequence. Per the study methods: Estimated nucleated cell counts came from reference gene primer amplification. The method was immunoSEQ multiplex PCR; TCRdb's version includes in-frame clones alone and lacks a portion of them. That table supplies the V and J calls and clone size; D and trimming were determined from the DNA. The profile shows around 98,000 clones, 70% to 85% of them singletons. Germline CDR1 is KGHSH and CDR2 is LQKENI. The CDR3 is 14 residues long. The V segment lost 5 bases and the J segment 1 base; nucleotides outside the gene matches: 4. The data are from a study of blood T cell repertoires in COVID-19. The overall study: Both acute and convalescent COVID-19 samples were obtained from the United States, Italy and Spain. The cDNA or gDNA used as material had been derived from T cells, B-cell-depleted T cells, or PBMCs.

The genes are TRBV18 and TRBJ1-1; 7 positions agree with TRBD1. Sequencing used peripheral blood. The TCR originated in a woman aged 60-70 years with acute or convalescent COVID-19. The DNA for the CDR3 is TGTGCCAGCTCATTGGGACAGCCGAACACTGAAGCTTTCTTT. This gives the protein CASSLGQPNTEAFF.